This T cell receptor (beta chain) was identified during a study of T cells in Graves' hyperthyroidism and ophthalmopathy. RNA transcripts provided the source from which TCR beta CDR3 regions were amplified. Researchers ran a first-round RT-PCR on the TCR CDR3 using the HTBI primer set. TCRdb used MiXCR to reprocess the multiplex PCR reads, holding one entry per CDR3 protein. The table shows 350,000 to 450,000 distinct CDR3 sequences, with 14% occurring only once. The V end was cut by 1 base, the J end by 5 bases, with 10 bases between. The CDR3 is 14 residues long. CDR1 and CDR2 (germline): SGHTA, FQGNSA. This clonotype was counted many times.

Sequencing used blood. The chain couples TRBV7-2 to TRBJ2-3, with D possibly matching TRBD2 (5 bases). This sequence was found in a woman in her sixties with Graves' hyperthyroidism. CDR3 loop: CASSLGTRGDTQYF. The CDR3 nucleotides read TGTGCCAGCAGCTTAGGGACTCGCGGAGATACGCAGTATTTT.